These 27 T cell receptor beta chains came from one sample sequenced in a study of cytomegalovirus exposure and HLA in healthy donors. The PCR used 60 Vbeta and 13 Jbeta primers. TCRdb's table, derived via immunoSEQ multiplex PCR, lists solely in-frame clones and lacks some. The data contain 100,000 to 150,000 clones, about 79% of them singletons. The specimen was PBMCs. The receptors stem from a man between 18 and 35 years old in good health and CMV-seronegative.

The chain joins TRBV25-1 to TRBJ2-3, with TRBD2 matching over 10 bases. The ends lost 1 base at V and 0 bases at J; junction bases unmatched: 4. CDR3 length: 17 residues. Germline V gives CDR1 MGHDK, CDR2 SYGVNS. CDR3 sequence (DNA): TGTGCCAGCAGTGAATTTACTAGCGGGACTAGCACAGATACGCAGTATTTT. The encoded protein is CASSEFTSGTSTDTQYF.

This sequence joins TRBV18 and TRBJ2-5; 7 bases align to TRBD1. The germline gives CDR1 KGHSH, CDR2 LQKENI. The CDR3 has 14 residues. V was pared by 4 bases and J by 1 base, with 3 bases of the junction left unmatched. The CDR3 here is CASSLDRTQETQYF. CDR3 in DNA: TGTGCCAGCTCACTGGACAGGACCCAAGAGACCCAGTACTTC.

V gene TRBV6-5 combines with J gene TRBJ2-3; D is uncertain. The CDR3 runs 13 residues. The germline gives CDR1 MNHEY, CDR2 SVGAGI. V gave up 4 bases and J gave up 7 bases, with 12 bases separating them. CDR3: CASSLSSLNTQYF. CDR3 coding DNA: TGTGCCAGCAGTTTGAGCTCACTAAATACGCAGTATTTT.

This clone came up a few times. The rearrangement links TRBV18 to TRBJ2-4; TRBD2 matches at 8 bases. The CDR3 is 17 amino acids. The V segment lost 3 bases and the J segment 0 bases; nucleotides outside the gene matches: 7. From germline, CDR1 is KGHSH and CDR2 LQKENI. The CDR3 here is CASSPRGAHLAKNIQYF. CDR3 in DNA: TGTGCCAGCTCACCGCGGGGGGCCCACTTAGCCAAAAACATTCAGTACTTC.

As for this clone: Relative to the germline gene, one junction end is altered; a read error may explain this. V is TRBV7-7 and J is TRBJ2-5; D may be TRBD2 (6 bases). The CDR3 runs 14 residues. CDR1 is SSHAT, CDR2 FNYEAQ, per germline (reference sequence). The CDR3 DNA follows: TGTGCTAGCAGCTTAGTCGGGGGAGGAGAGACCCAGTACTTC. The encoded protein is CASSLVGGGETQYF. Supplemented by reference TRBV7-7 and TRBJ2-5, the full variable domain reads GAGVSQSPRYKVTKRGQDVTLRCDPISSHATLYWYQQALGQGPEFLTYFNYEAQPDKSGLPSDRFSAERPEGSISTLTIQRTEQRDSAMYRCASSLVGGGETQYFGPGTRLLVL.

J is TRBJ2-6 and V is TRBV28; D possibly corresponds to TRBD1 (6 bases). V shed 6 bases and J shed 2 bases, with 8 bases lying between them. The CDR3 consists of 14 residues. Germline V gene sequence: CDR1 MDHEN, CDR2 SYDVKM. The CDR3 DNA follows: TGTGCCAGCAGAACAGGGCCTGGGGCCAACGTCCTGACTTTC. Residues: CASRTGPGANVLTF.

The chain is built from TRBV6-5 and TRBJ2-7, with a possible D match to TRBD1 (6 bases). The germline V gene encodes CDR1 MNHEY and CDR2 SVGAGI. Trimming pared 6 bases from V and 0 bases from J, leaving 12 bases between. The CDR3 is made up of 14 amino acids. The CDR3 protein is CASRPGQISYEQYF. The CDR3 DNA is TGTGCCAGCAGACCCGGACAGATCTCCTACGAGCAGTACTTC.

This rearrangement joins TRBV14 to TRBJ2-1; perhaps TRBD2 as D (5 bases). The germline gives CDR1 SGHDN, CDR2 FVKESK. This CDR3 is 14 amino acids long. The V and J ends lost 3 bases and 9 bases respectively, with 15 bases between them. CDR3 region: CASSQDLLRAEQFF. The CDR3 DNA follows: TGTGCCAGCAGCCAGGACCTATTGCGGGCTGAGCAGTTCTTC.

This clone is a singleton in its sample. This sequence joins TRBV7-2 and TRBJ2-5, with D uncertain. The end of the DNA aligns better with TRBJ2-7, so the J call may be wrong. Germline V gene data show CDR1 as SGHTA and CDR2 as FQGNSA. CDR3 length: 15 amino acids. The CDR3 spells CASSLATDPAYEQYF. The CDR3, as DNA: TGTGCCAGCAGCTTAGCAACAGACCCGGCCTACGAGCAGTACTTC.

The chain combines TRBV7-6 with TRBJ1-3; 8 bases align to TRBD1. CDR1 SGHVS and CDR2 FNYEAQ come from the germline V gene. Trimming cost V 2 bases and J 7 bases; bases outside gene matches: 7. The CDR3 contains 15 residues. This CDR3 is CASSLSGGGGNTIYF. CDR3 bases: TGTGCCAGCAGCTTATCAGGGGGCGGTGGGAACACCATATATTTT.

This rearrangement joins TRBV2 to TRBJ2-1; possible D gene TRBD2, 6 bases. Trimming took 3 bases from V and 6 from J, leaving 12 bases between them. Looked up from germline, CDR1 is SNHLY and CDR2 is FYNNEI. The CDR3 loop spans 14 amino acids. The CDR3 DNA reads as TGTGCCAGCAGTGAGGGACTCTCTATCAATGAGCAGTTCTTC. It codes for CASSEGLSINEQFF.

In the case of this clone: Additional DNA sequences in this sample encode the identical CDR3. The chain links TRBV14 to TRBJ2-7, with TRBD2 as a possible D gene (7 bases). Trimming left V 6 bases short and J 4 bases short, with 16 bases between. This CDR3 has 14 amino acids. Germline V gene data show CDR1 as SGHDN and CDR2 as FVKESK. This chain's CDR3 is CASSQGRELYEQYF. In DNA form, the CDR3 reads TGTGCCAGCAGTCAGGGGCGGGAGTTGTACGAGCAGTACTTC.

The rearrangement uses TRBV18 and TRBJ1-6, with D possibly being TRBD1 (5 bases). Germline V gene sequence: CDR1 KGHSH, CDR2 LQKENI. The V gene lost 4 bases and the J gene lost 6 bases, with 13 bases spanning the gap. The CDR3 consists of 15 residues. CDR3 nucleotide sequence: TGTGCCAGCTCACACCCCTCGCAGGGTAATTCACCCCTCCACTTT. Translating gives CASSHPSQGNSPLHF. Using reference TRBV18 and TRBJ1-6 for the parts outside the CDR3, the full variable domain is NAGVMQNPRHLVRRRGQEARLRCSPMKGHSHVYWYRQLPEEGLKFMVYLQKENIIDESGMPKERFSAEFPKEGPSILRIQQVVRGDSAAYFCASSHPSQGNSPLHFGNGTRLTVT.

Turning to this clone: Mismatch with germline at one junction end may stem from a read error. The J gene is TRBJ1-2, the V gene TRBV19, with 8 bases matching TRBD1. The CDR3 has 14 residues. CDR1 and CDR2 from the germline V gene are LNHDA and SQIVND (reference sequence). CDR3 sequence reads: CASSILPGQAHRLF. DNA for the CDR3: TGTGCCAGTAGTATACTACCGGGACAGGCCCACCGTCTCTTC.

This clone showed up just once. This chain joins TRBV7-6 and TRBJ2-3; D call uncertain. Germline loops: CDR1 SGHVS, CDR2 FNYEAQ. This CDR3 is built from 15 residues. Trimming left V 1 base short and J 2 bases short, with 10 bases between. CDR3 region: CASSLGASITDTQYF. DNA for the CDR3: TGTGCCAGCAGCTTAGGGGCCAGCATCACAGATACGCAGTATTTT.

The table lists this clone with a few counts. The chain couples TRBV2 to TRBJ1-5; 9 positions agree with TRBD1. Germline lookup yields CDR1 SNHLY and CDR2 FYNNEI. This CDR3 has 14 residues. Germline trimming cut 6 bases from V and 6 bases from J; bases unmatched to any gene: 6. The DNA for the CDR3 is TGTGCCAGCAGAGACGACAGGGGGACTCAGCCCCAGCATTTT. This gives the protein CASRDDRGTQPQHF.

The V and J genes are TRBV11-2 and TRBJ2-5; D gene unclear. This CDR3 region has 14 residues. Trimming took 1 base from V and 5 from J, leaving 11 bases between them. CDR1 is SGHAT, CDR2 FQNNGV, per germline. The CDR3 DNA sequence: TGTGCCAGCAGCTTAGCCTCTCCTCGGGAGACCCAGTACTTC. It translates to CASSLASPRETQYF.

The chain uses TRBV30 and TRBJ1-1; tentative D call: TRBD1 (5 bases). CDR1 and CDR2 from the germline V gene are GTSNPN and SVGIG (reference sequence). The CDR3 sequence is 15 residues long. Trimming took off 0 bases at V and 6 bases at J, with 17 bases between the two ends. The CDR3 nucleotides read TGTGCCTGGAGTGTACTACAGCTGCACAGGCCTGAAGCTTTCTTT. It is translated as CAWSVLQLHRPEAFF.

In this sample, this clone turned up a few times. This rearrangement joins TRBV6-6 to TRBJ2-1; 8 bases line up with TRBD2. V lost 4 bases and J lost 6; bases outside the gene matches: 11. The CDR3 covers 16 residues. Germline V lookup: CDR1 MNHNY, CDR2 SVGAGI (reference sequence). The CDR3 sequence: CASSSFGGGRFNEQFF. The CDR3 DNA reads as TGTGCCAGCAGTTCCTTCGGTGGCGGGAGGTTCAATGAGCAGTTCTTC.

Only a few counts were recorded for this clone. This chain links TRBV7-8 with TRBJ1-1, with 8 bases that match TRBD1. With V trimmed by 0 bases and J by 3 bases, 9 bases remained unmatched. This CDR3 spans 17 amino acids. Germline CDR1 SGHVS, CDR2 FQNEAQ. This CDR3 is CASSLASRGRGYTEAFF. The CDR3 region has the DNA TGTGCCAGCAGCTTAGCGTCCAGGGGGCGCGGATACACTGAAGCTTTCTTT.

This chain connects TRBV7-2 to TRBJ2-5; 8 positions agree with TRBD1. The CDR3 sequence is 15 residues long. Per the germline V gene, CDR1 is SGHTA and CDR2 is FQGNSA. Germline trimming cut 4 bases from V and 5 bases from J; bases unmatched to any gene: 9. CDR3 loop: CASSSSGGSWETQYF. In DNA form, the CDR3 reads TGTGCCAGCAGCTCCTCAGGGGGCTCTTGGGAGACCCAGTACTTC.

The V call is TRBV7-9, the J call TRBJ1-1; maybe TRBD1 (5 bases). Germline V lookup: CDR1 SEHNR, CDR2 FQNEAQ (reference sequence). Trimming stripped 4 bases from V and 3 bases from J, with 12 bases between. The CDR3 extends over 14 amino acids. The CDR3 is CASSSPWGDTEAFF. The DNA of the CDR3 is TGTGCCAGCAGCTCCCCCTGGGGGGACACTGAAGCTTTCTTT.

This clone appeared a few times. This rearrangement joins TRBV5-1 to TRBJ2-1, with D tentatively TRBD2 (5 bases). The CDR3 sequence is 15 residues long. Germline-derived CDR1 and CDR2 are SGHRS and YFSETQ. V was pared by 0 bases and J by 0 bases, with 7 bases between. CDR3 sequence (DNA): TGCGCCAGCAGCTTGGGAGCGGCCTCCTACAATGAGCAGTTCTTC. Residues: CASSLGAASYNEQFF.

Details on this clone: The junction departs from germline at one end; a sequencing error may be responsible. The chain joins TRBV18 to TRBJ2-5; TRBD1 aligns across 8 bases. The CDR3 is made up of 14 amino acids. Germline V CDR1 and CDR2: KGHSH, LQKENI. The CDR3 here is CASSPQGVQETQYF. CDR3 nucleotide sequence: TGTGCCAGCTCGCCACAGGGGGTACAAGAGACCCAGTACTTC.

There are a few counts of this clone. The chain is built from TRBV4-3 and TRBJ2-7; maybe TRBD2 (7 bases). CDR1 LGHNA and CDR2 YSLEER come from the germline V gene. The CDR3 runs 18 residues. V lost 0 bases to trimming and J lost 4 bases, with 22 bases between them. The CDR3 bases are TGCGCCAGCAGCCAAGAGGGGGGGCGAGGCAGATTTCCTTACGAGCAGTACTTC. It is translated as CASSQEGGRGRFPYEQYF.

This clone was detected a few times. DNA for the CDR3: TGCAGCGCCAACAGGCAGCAGAACACTGAAGCTTTCTTT. Translating gives CSANRQQNTEAFF. This rearrangement joins TRBV29-1 to TRBJ1-1, with a tentative D call TRBD1 (5 bases). There are 13 residues in the CDR3. Between the trimmed V and J ends, which lost 7 bases and 1 base, there was a span of 13 bases. The germline CDR1 and CDR2 sequences are SQVTM and ANQGSEA. Variable domain in full (rest from reference TRBV29-1 and TRBJ1-1): SAVISQKPSRDICQRGTSLTIQCQVDSQVTMMFWYRQQPGQSLTLIATANQGSEATYESGFVIDKFPISRPNLTFSTLTVSNMSPEDSSIYLCSANRQQNTEAFFGQGTRLTVV.

The J gene is TRBJ2-5, the V gene TRBV6-6, with 10 bases identical to TRBD2. This CDR3 contains 14 residues. The germline CDR1 and CDR2 sequences are MNHNY and SVGAGI (reference sequence). The junction had 5 bases not matched to a gene; V was cut back by 6 bases and J by 4 bases. The CDR3 spells CASSSRLAGETQYF. The CDR3 DNA sequence: TGTGCCAGCAGCAGCCGACTAGCGGGAGAGACCCAGTACTTC.